The following is a T cell receptor beta chain sequence with its context. Its antigen is undetermined. Germline CDR1 is SEHNR and CDR2 is FQNEAQ (reference sequence). V was pared by 5 bases and J by 7 bases, with 6 bases of the junction left unmatched. This CDR3 spans 13 amino acids. Clones were read by immunoSEQ multiplex PCR, and TCRdb kept only the in-frame ones, dropping some. This repertoire shows tens of thousands of clones, roughly 79% found once; its top ten account for about 3.8%. The entry originates in a study of STAT5B mutations in CD4+ large granular lymphocyte leukemia. General study results and limits: Without putative leukemic clones, patient CD4-sorted repertoires remained more clonal than healthy CD4+ repertoires. Data were not HLA-matched across samples.

This chain links TRBV7-9 with TRBJ2-7, with 9 bases lining up with TRBD1. This sequence was found in a human donor in good health. Sequencing was done on a sample of CD4+ T cells from blood buffy coats. Here the CDR3 DNA reads TGTGCCAGCAGCGTAACACAGGGGGCAGAGCAGTACTTC. It specifies CASSVTQGAEQYF.